This passage covers 24 T cell receptor beta chains from one sample sequenced in a study of shared clonotypes between healthy human individuals. Sequencing was performed with immunoSEQ multiplex PCR; in TCRdb, only in-frame clones are kept and a portion is missing. This table holds about 2.4 million clones, under 95% found once. The material sequenced was naive CD4+ T cells from PBMCs. Sample subset: CD45RA+ positively selected. The receptors were gathered from a man between 18 and 35 years old in good health. Some clones in this sample may be carry-over from other donors' samples.

With respect to this clone: The junction and the germline gene differ at one end; a read error may be behind it. The chain employs TRBV4-3 and TRBJ2-5, with TRBD1 identical over 7 bases. Germline lookup yields CDR1 LGHNA and CDR2 YSLEER. This CDR3 comprises 14 residues. Written as DNA, the CDR3 is TGCGCCAGCGGCCATCTGGGACAGTGGGAGACCCAGTACTTC. This gives the protein CASGHLGQWETQYF.

J is TRBJ2-5 and V is TRBV28; 10 bases match TRBD1. V was pared by 7 bases and J by 0 bases, with 8 bases of the junction left unmatched. The CDR3 loop spans 16 amino acids. Germline CDR1 MDHEN, CDR2 SYDVKM. The CDR3 coding sequence is TGTGCCAGCACCTCAACTGGGACAGGGGACCAAGAGACCCAGTACTTC. Translation gives CASTSTGTGDQETQYF.

V and J are TRBV27 and TRBJ2-7; D is possibly TRBD1 (5 bases). This CDR3 has 12 residues. Germline V gives CDR1 MNHEY, CDR2 SMNVEV (reference sequence). The V end was cut by 7 bases, the J end by 6 bases, with 13 bases between. This CDR3 is CASKVGRVEQYF. The DNA of the CDR3 is TGTGCCAGCAAGGTGGGCAGGGTCGAGCAGTACTTC.

This clone was seen once. The chain is built from TRBV5-1 and TRBJ2-7, with D tentatively TRBD1 (5 bases). The CDR3 runs 16 residues. Trimming pared 1 base from V and 3 bases from J, leaving 17 bases between. CDR1 is SGHRS and CDR2 is YFSETQ in the germline V gene. CDR3 in DNA: TGCGCCAGCAGCTTGCTCTCCAGGGAATCGGGCTACGAGCAGTACTTC. It specifies CASSLLSRESGYEQYF. The full variable domain, completed using reference TRBV5-1 and TRBJ2-7, is KAGVTQTPRYLIKTRGQQVTLSCSPISGHRSVSWYQQTPGQGLQFLFEYFSETQRNKGNFPGRFSGRQFSNSRSEMNVSTLELGDSALYLCASSLLSRESGYEQYFGPGTRLTVT.

V usage is TRBV10-3 and J usage is TRBJ2-1; D is tentatively TRBD1 or TRBD2 (5 bases each). CDR1 and CDR2 (germline): ENHRY, SYGVKD. The V and J ends lost 4 bases and 2 bases respectively, with 9 bases between them. The CDR3 consists of 14 residues. Written as DNA, the CDR3 is TGTGCCATCAGTGGGGACGACGCCTACAATGAGCAGTTCTTC. Protein product: CAISGDDAYNEQFF.

J is TRBJ2-2 and V is TRBV19; 13 bases are a match to TRBD2. The CDR3 contains 17 residues. The germline V gene has CDR1 LNHDA and CDR2 SQIVND (reference sequence). The trim removed 5 bases at V and 4 bases at J, leaving 7 bases unmatched. CDR3 coding DNA: TGTGCCAGTAGTCCCCGACTAGCGGGAGGCGGCACCGGGGAGCTGTTTTTT. This encodes CASSPRLAGGGTGELFF. Filled out from reference TRBV19 and TRBJ2-2, the complete variable domain reads DGGITQSPKYLFRKEGQNVTLSCEQNLNHDAMYWYRQDPGQGLRLIYYSQIVNDFQKGDIAEGYSVSREKKESFPLTVTSAQKNPTAFYLCASSPRLAGGGTGELFFGEGSRLTVL.

In DNA, the CDR3 is TGCGCCAGCAGCTTGGCGGCTGGGGTCAATGAGCAGTTCTTC. It codes for CASSLAAGVNEQFF. V is TRBV5-1 and J is TRBJ2-1; D unclear. The CDR3 is 14 amino acids. V gave up 0 bases and J gave up 6 bases, with 10 bases separating them. Germline values: CDR1 SGHRS, CDR2 YFSETQ.

J is TRBJ2-3 and V is TRBV6-1, with a weak D call TRBD2 (6 bases). The CDR3 extends over 16 amino acids. Trimming shortened V by 2 bases and J by 0 bases, and 12 bases separated the two germline ends. Germline loops: CDR1 MNHNS, CDR2 SASEGT. The CDR3 spells CASSEQPGTSTDTQYF. As DNA, the CDR3 is TGTGCCAGCAGTGAACAACCCGGGACTAGCACAGATACGCAGTATTTT.

The genes are TRBV28 and TRBJ2-1; D gene uncertain. Per the germline V gene, CDR1 is MDHEN and CDR2 is SYDVKM. V was pared by 7 bases and J by 2 bases, with 9 bases between. The CDR3 has 13 amino acids. The CDR3 DNA reads as TGTGCCAGCATAGCTCCCGCCTACAATGAGCAGTTCTTC. This codes for CASIAPAYNEQFF. Variable domain in full (rest from reference TRBV28 and TRBJ2-1): DVKVTQSSRYLVKRTGEKVFLECVQDMDHENMFWYRQDPGLGLRLIYFSYDVKMKEKGDIPEGYSVSREKKERFSLILESASTNQTSMYLCASIAPAYNEQFFGPGTRLTVL.

V gene TRBV9 combines with J gene TRBJ2-2, with D tentatively TRBD2 (5 bases). V gave up 0 bases and J gave up 7 bases, with 13 bases separating them. Germline CDR1 and CDR2: SGDLS and YYNGEE. The CDR3 consists of 15 residues. CDR3 sequence reads: CASSVVGSVIGELFF. In DNA, the CDR3 is TGTGCCAGCAGCGTAGTAGGTAGCGTAATCGGGGAGCTGTTTTTT.

The rearrangement uses TRBV28 and TRBJ2-5, with 12 bases lining up with TRBD1. There are 16 residues in the CDR3. From germline, CDR1 is MDHEN and CDR2 SYDVKM. The J segment lost 5 bases and the V segment lost 5 bases, leaving 9 bases of the junction unmatched. CDR3 sequence: CASSPTGTGGEETQYF. CDR3 in DNA: TGTGCCAGCAGTCCTACCGGGACAGGGGGCGAGGAGACCCAGTACTTC.

The chain uses TRBV19 and TRBJ2-2; 7 bases align to TRBD2. Germline V CDR1 and CDR2: LNHDA, SQIVND (reference sequence). The CDR3 contains 16 residues. V shed 5 bases, J shed 7 bases, and the junction held 13 bases outside the gene matches. The DNA for the CDR3 is TGTGCCAGTAGTCCCAGCGGGGTTCGCTTGGTCGGGGAGCTGTTTTTT. The encoded protein is CASSPSGVRLVGELFF.

This chain joins TRBV28 and TRBJ1-4; 9 nucleotides agree with TRBD1. This CDR3 comprises 16 residues. Germline CDR1 is MDHEN and CDR2 is SYDVKM. Unmatched junction bases numbered 7, after V lost 4 bases and J lost 4 bases. The CDR3 here is CASSSPWDRVNEKLFF. The DNA for the CDR3 is TGTGCCAGCAGTTCCCCATGGGACAGGGTTAATGAAAAACTGTTTTTT.

The genes are TRBV28 and TRBJ2-7, with a weak D call TRBD2 (5 bases). V gave up 1 base and J gave up 2 bases, with 15 bases separating them. Germline CDR1 reads MDHEN; CDR2 reads SYDVKM. The CDR3 has 16 residues. The chain's CDR3 is CASSLSLGGSPYEQYF. The CDR3 DNA is TGTGCCAGCAGTTTATCATTAGGCGGGTCCCCCTACGAGCAGTACTTC.

Points on this clone: The identical CDR3 is also encoded by other nucleotide sequences in the sample. The chain couples TRBV28 to TRBJ2-1, with a weak D call TRBD2 (5 bases). Trimming removed 1 base at V and 0 bases at J, with 10 bases between. CDR1 and CDR2 (germline): MDHEN, SYDVKM. This CDR3 has 16 residues. CDR3 residues: CASSLFGGSSYNEQFF. CDR3 coding DNA: TGTGCCAGCAGTTTATTCGGAGGTAGCTCCTACAATGAGCAGTTCTTC.

V and J are TRBV5-1 and TRBJ2-7; maybe TRBD2 (6 bases). Germline CDR1 and CDR2: SGHRS and YFSETQ. The CDR3 has 15 residues. V lost 8 bases and J lost 0, with 18 bases in between. This CDR3 is CASSTEGGGSYEQYF. The CDR3 nucleotides are TGCGCCAGTTCGACAGAGGGAGGCGGCTCCTACGAGCAGTACTTC.

This clone was counted between two and nine times. The DNA for the CDR3 is TGTGCCAGCAGCGTAGGGTCAGGGGGGAACACTGAAGCTTTCTTT. Its protein product is CASSVGSGGNTEAFF. The genes are TRBV9 and TRBJ1-1; 7 bases map to TRBD1. The junction had 3 bases not matched to a gene; V was cut back by 0 bases and J by 1 base. This CDR3 has 15 amino acids. Germline loops: CDR1 SGDLS, CDR2 YYNGEE.

Points on this clone: The sample carries other DNA sequences with the same CDR3. The rearrangement links TRBV28 to TRBJ1-5, with D unclear. Germline values: CDR1 MDHEN, CDR2 SYDVKM. The ends were cut back, 8 bases at V and 4 bases at J, with 6 bases in the middle. The length of the CDR3 is 11 residues. The CDR3 reads CASSANQPQHF. CDR3 DNA sequence: TGTGCCAGCTCCGCAAATCAGCCCCAGCATTTT.

The rearrangement joins TRBV19 to TRBJ2-7, with TRBD1 identical over 7 bases. Trimming removed 6 bases from V and 6 bases from J; junction bases left unmatched: 11. The CDR3 contains 14 residues. Looked up from germline, CDR1 is LNHDA and CDR2 is SQIVND (reference sequence). The DNA for the CDR3 is TGTGCCAGTAGCCGACAGGGAGCCTCGGGCGAGCAGTACTTC. It specifies CASSRQGASGEQYF.

V is TRBV19 and J is TRBJ2-7; no reliable D call. V lost 10 bases to trimming and J lost 0 bases, with 13 bases between them. The V gene's germline CDR1 is LNHDA and CDR2 SQIVND (reference sequence). This CDR3 is built from 13 residues. The CDR3 sequence: CATSTGRSYEQYF. The CDR3 nucleotides are TGTGCCACCTCGACTGGTCGCTCCTACGAGCAGTACTTC.

The chain links TRBV29-1 to TRBJ2-1; 12 nucleotides align to TRBD2. From germline, CDR1 is SQVTM and CDR2 ANQGSEA. V dropped 7 bases and J dropped 1; count of bases not matched to a gene: 5. CDR3 length: 15 residues. CDR3 residues: CSALLAGGSYNEQFF. The CDR3 DNA follows: TGCAGCGCACTACTAGCGGGAGGATCCTACAATGAGCAGTTCTTC.

J is TRBJ1-1 and V is TRBV27; D is possibly TRBD1 (6 bases). Trimming removed 3 bases from V and 8 bases from J, with 13 bases in between. CDR1 is MNHEY, CDR2 SMNVEV, per germline (reference sequence). CDR3 size: 13 residues. Here the CDR3 DNA reads TGTGCCAGCAGTTTTAGACAGGTCGGGGAAGCTTTCTTT. Translated: CASSFRQVGEAFF.

The rearrangement links TRBV7-3 to TRBJ2-1; 14 bases fit TRBD2. J lost 3 bases, V lost 0 bases, and 13 bases had no gene match. There are 21 residues in the CDR3. Germline assignment: CDR1 SGHTA and CDR2 FQGTGA. The DNA for the CDR3 is TGTGCCAGCAGCTTAACGGCAAGGACTAGCGGGAGGTCAACCATCTACAATGAGCAGTTCTTC. Protein sequence: CASSLTARTSGRSTIYNEQFF.

The chain combines TRBV6-5 with TRBJ1-1; D is undetermined. This CDR3 region has 14 residues. V shed 7 bases and J shed 0 bases, with 12 bases lying between them. CDR1 is MNHEY and CDR2 is SVGAGI in the germline V gene. CDR3 DNA: TGTGCCAGCACCGAATTTGGGGTGAACACTGAAGCTTTCTTT. It is translated as CASTEFGVNTEAFF.